This entry lists 25 T cell receptor beta chains sequenced from one sample in a study of PD-L1 blockade in urothelial cancer. TCRdb keeps only in-frame clones here, not all; method: immunoSEQ multiplex PCR. The data hold around 41,000 clones, with 80% to 90% observed a single time. Time point denoted: peripheral blood 6 weeks after treatment start. The sample consisted of PBMCs, taken around atezolizumab (anti-PD-L1) treatment. The receptors shown here come from a man aged 55 to 70 with urothelial cancer.

The chain combines TRBV6-5 with TRBJ2-7; tentative D call: TRBD1 (5 bases). V lost 2 bases to trimming and J lost 2 bases, with 10 bases between them. The germline V gene has CDR1 MNHEY and CDR2 SVGAGI. CDR3 length: 14 residues. CDR3 sequence (DNA): TGTGCCAGCAGTTACGTAAAGGGGCCCTACGAGCAGTACTTC. The encoded protein is CASSYVKGPYEQYF.

The CDR3 reads CASRRNRDRANTGELFF. The CDR3 coding sequence is TGTGCCAGCAGGCGGAACCGGGACAGGGCGAACACCGGGGAGCTGTTTTTT. The rearrangement links TRBV27 to TRBJ2-2, with 9 bases matching TRBD1. Germline CDR1 is MNHEY and CDR2 is SMNVEV (reference sequence). V lost 6 bases, J lost 0 bases, and 8 bases stayed unmatched. The CDR3 consists of 17 residues.

This clone was detected a few times. In the same sample, other DNA sequences code for this CDR3. The rearrangement uses TRBV28 and TRBJ2-7; a weak D match, TRBD2 (5 bases). The V end lost 2 bases, the J end lost 4 bases, and 6 bases lay between the germline ends. In germline, CDR1 is MDHEN, CDR2 SYDVKM. This CDR3 has 12 residues. CDR3 sequence reads: CASSLGGYEQYF. The CDR3 nucleotides read TGTGCCAGCAGTTTAGGCGGGTACGAGCAGTACTTC.

This clone has only one observation. The rearrangement uses TRBV5-1 and TRBJ2-1; 9 bases agree with TRBD1. CDR1 and CDR2 from the germline V gene are SGHRS and YFSETQ. V lost 3 bases and J lost 6; bases outside the gene matches: 13. There are 17 residues in the CDR3. The CDR3 sequence is CASSYKLTGGFFNEQFF. The CDR3 DNA follows: TGCGCCAGCAGCTACAAATTAACAGGGGGCTTCTTCAATGAGCAGTTCTTC.

This clone occurred once. This sequence joins TRBV7-9 and TRBJ1-4; weak D call: TRBD1 (5 bases). Between the trimmed V and J ends, which lost 6 bases and 8 bases, there was a span of 16 bases. The germline gives CDR1 SEHNR, CDR2 FQNEAQ (reference sequence). The CDR3 totals 14 residues. The CDR3 region is CASREAGGMEKLFF. CDR3 nucleotides: TGTGCCAGCAGGGAAGCTGGGGGGATGGAAAAACTGTTTTTT.

This clone turned up a few times. CDR3: CASRGPGRNTGELFF. The CDR3 nucleotides are TGTGCCAGCAGGGGCCCTGGGAGAAACACCGGGGAGCTGTTTTTT. The chain joins TRBV2 to TRBJ2-2, with D perhaps matching TRBD2 (5 bases). Per germline, CDR1 SNHLY and CDR2 FYNNEI. This CDR3 is 15 amino acids long. The V end lost 6 bases, the J end lost 2 bases, and 13 bases lay between the germline ends.

V and J are TRBV2 and TRBJ1-1; weak D call: TRBD1 (5 bases). The CDR3 contains 16 residues. Germline loops: CDR1 SNHLY, CDR2 FYNNEI. V was trimmed by 6 bases and J by 0 bases, leaving 17 bases between them. This CDR3 reads CASSLRAGAMNTEAFF. In DNA, the CDR3 is TGTGCCAGCAGCCTCAGGGCAGGAGCCATGAACACTGAAGCTTTCTTT.

V gene TRBV5-4 combines with J gene TRBJ2-7, with D possibly TRBD1 on 6 matching bases. Trimming took off 2 bases at V and 5 bases at J, with 11 bases between the two ends. The CDR3 loop spans 13 amino acids. Germline V gene sequence: CDR1 SGHNT, CDR2 YYREEE (reference sequence). The chain's CDR3 is CASSFGRGDEQYF. Here the CDR3 DNA reads TGTGCCAGCAGCTTTGGCAGGGGAGACGAGCAGTACTTC.

The V and J genes are TRBV11-2 and TRBJ2-7; 7 nucleotides align to TRBD1. The CDR3 is made up of 13 amino acids. The germline V gene has CDR1 SGHAT and CDR2 FQNNGV. Losses at the gene ends were 2 bases for V and 4 bases for J; bases not matched to a gene: 2. CDR3: CASSLTGAYEQYF. DNA of the CDR3: TGTGCCAGCAGCTTAACAGGGGCTTACGAGCAGTACTTC. Combining the CDR3 with reference TRBV11-2 and TRBJ2-7 gives the whole variable domain EAGVAQSPRYKIIEKRQSVAFWCNPISGHATLYWYQQILGQGPKLLIQFQNNGVVDDSQLPKDRFSAERLKGVDSTLKIQPAKLEDSAVYLCASSLTGAYEQYFGPGTRLTVT.

The gene calls are TRBV7-2 and TRBJ1-6, with D uncertain. The germline V gene has CDR1 SGHTA and CDR2 FQGNSA. V lost 5 bases and J 8 bases, leaving 10 bases between the germline ends. The CDR3 length is 13 residues. The CDR3 nucleotides are TGTGCCAGCAGCCGCTATGTCGATTCACCCCTCCACTTT. It yields the protein CASSRYVDSPLHF. The full variable domain, its missing parts supplied by reference TRBV7-2 and TRBJ1-6, is GAGVSQSPSNKVTEKGKDVELRCDPISGHTALYWYRQSLGQGLEFLIYFQGNSAPDKSGLPSDRFSAERTGGSVSTLTIQRTQQEDSAVYLCASSRYVDSPLHFGNGTRLTVT.

This sequence joins TRBV29-1 and TRBJ2-1, with 15 bases matching TRBD2. The CDR3 is 19 residues long. V shed 1 base and J 6 bases; nucleotides not matched to a gene: 13. Germline CDR1 is SQVTM and CDR2 is ANQGSEA. The CDR3: CSVEVIRGLAGGVGNEQFF. The CDR3 coding sequence is TGCAGCGTTGAAGTGATTAGGGGACTAGCGGGGGGAGTGGGCAATGAGCAGTTCTTC.

The chain is built from TRBV28 and TRBJ2-1; D is unclear. This CDR3 contains 14 residues. From germline, CDR1 is MDHEN and CDR2 SYDVKM. Trimming took off 5 bases at V and 0 bases at J, with 8 bases between the two ends. CDR3 sequence: CASSRGSSYNEQFF. The CDR3 bases are TGTGCCAGCAGTCGAGGTAGCTCCTACAATGAGCAGTTCTTC.

This chain links TRBV9 with TRBJ2-5, with D tentatively TRBD1 (7 bases). The CDR3 is 15 amino acids. The germline V gene has CDR1 SGDLS and CDR2 YYNGEE. V was cut by 3 bases and J by 3 bases, with 15 bases left in between. The CDR3 spells CASSARGTAEETQYF. The CDR3 DNA follows: TGTGCCAGCAGCGCCCGGGGGACAGCCGAAGAGACCCAGTACTTC. Supplemented by reference TRBV9 and TRBJ2-5, the full variable domain reads DSGVTQTPKHLITATGQRVTLRCSPRSGDLSVYWYQQSLDQGLQFLIQYYNGEERAKGNILERFSAQQFPDLHSELNLSSLELGDSALYFCASSARGTAEETQYFGPGTRLLVL.

The chain links TRBV18 to TRBJ2-7, with 8 nucleotides matching TRBD1. The CDR3 is 15 residues long. With 5 bases clipped from V and 5 bases from J, the junction kept 11 bases outside the gene matches. Germline-derived CDR1 and CDR2 are KGHSH and LQKENI. CDR3 coding DNA: TGTGCCAGCTCATCCAGACAGGGGAGATATGACGAGCAGTACTTC. Residues: CASSSRQGRYDEQYF.

This chain connects TRBV7-9 to TRBJ2-5; D is undetermined. Deletions cut 5 bases from V and 1 base from J, with 5 bases between. CDR1 is SEHNR and CDR2 is FQNEAQ in the germline V gene (reference sequence). The CDR3 has 12 residues. The CDR3 nucleotides are TGTGCCAGCAGCCCCCTCCAAGAGACCCAGTACTTC. This sequence encodes CASSPLQETQYF.

The chain joins TRBV30 to TRBJ2-1, with a tentative D call TRBD1 (6 bases). CDR3 length equals 11 residues. The germline V gene encodes CDR1 GTSNPN and CDR2 SVGIG (reference sequence). The V and J ends lost 8 bases and 7 bases respectively, with 12 bases between them. CDR3 loop: CAGTRLNEQFF. Written as DNA, the CDR3 is TGTGCCGGGACAAGACTAAATGAGCAGTTCTTC.

This clone occurred a few times. This chain links TRBV11-2 with TRBJ2-7; possibly TRBD1 for D (5 bases). V was clipped by 0 bases and J by 1 base, with 10 bases between them. Per the germline V gene, CDR1 is SGHAT and CDR2 is FQNNGV. The CDR3 is 15 amino acids. CDR3 protein: CASSLEQGGSYEQYF. The CDR3 DNA sequence: TGTGCCAGCAGCTTAGAGCAGGGCGGATCCTACGAGCAGTACTTC.

This clone showed up just once. The chain has TRBV9 and TRBJ2-7; 7 bases match TRBD1. The CDR3 is 16 residues long. Germline V lookup: CDR1 SGDLS, CDR2 YYNGEE. V lost 4 bases to trimming and J lost 3 bases; unmatched junction nucleotides: 13. The DNA for the CDR3 is TGTGCCAGCAGCTTAAACACCGGGACAGCCAACTACGAGCAGTACTTC. It yields the protein CASSLNTGTANYEQYF.

This rearrangement joins TRBV6-1 to TRBJ2-7, with a possible D match to TRBD1 (5 bases). The CDR3 spans 14 residues. Germline CDR1 is MNHNS and CDR2 is SASEGT. V was trimmed by 6 bases and J by 7 bases, leaving 19 bases between them. The CDR3 DNA is TGTGCCAGCAGAGGGCCAGACAGTGTAGGAGAGCAGTACTTC. Translating it yields CASRGPDSVGEQYF.

The V and J genes are TRBV30 and TRBJ1-4; weak D call: TRBD1 (6 bases). Germline V gene sequence: CDR1 GTSNPN, CDR2 SVGIG (reference sequence). This CDR3 has 16 amino acids. V was pared by 4 bases and J by 0 bases, with 15 bases between. The CDR3 reads CAWTTGTVSTNEKLFF. The CDR3 DNA reads as TGTGCCTGGACCACAGGGACGGTCTCAACTAATGAAAAACTGTTTTTT.

The chain employs TRBV5-5 and TRBJ2-7; 9 nucleotides align to TRBD1. The ends lost 3 bases at V and 1 base at J; junction bases unmatched: 5. CDR1 is SGHKS, CDR2 YYEKEE, per germline (reference sequence). The CDR3 extends over 15 amino acids. The CDR3 loop is CASSYPQGASYEQYF. The CDR3 DNA reads TGTGCCAGCAGCTACCCACAGGGGGCATCCTACGAGCAGTACTTC.

The chain joins TRBV5-1 to TRBJ1-3, with TRBD1 as a possible D gene (5 bases). Germline assignment: CDR1 SGHRS and CDR2 YFSETQ. The V gene lost 0 bases and the J gene lost 2 bases, with 15 bases spanning the gap. CDR3 length: 17 residues. CDR3 DNA sequence: TGCGCCAGCAGCTTGGCCGAGGGGAGGGTTGCTGGAAACACCATATATTTT. Amino acids: CASSLAEGRVAGNTIYF.

The chain is built from TRBV6-6 and TRBJ1-1; no clear D. CDR3 length: 13 residues. V dropped 6 bases and J dropped 3 bases, with 11 bases sitting between them. Germline V CDR1 and CDR2: MNHNY, SVGAGI (reference sequence). The CDR3 region has the DNA TGTGCCAGCAGCTTCGAAAGAGACACTGAAGCTTTCTTT. Amino acids: CASSFERDTEAFF.

This sequence joins TRBV5-4 and TRBJ2-2; TRBD2 aligns across 11 bases. Trimming cost V 4 bases and J 11 bases; bases outside gene matches: 10. The germline V gene has CDR1 SGHNT and CDR2 YYREEE (reference sequence). The CDR3 extends over 15 amino acids. CDR3 in amino acids: CASSRSGGANRELFF. DNA of the CDR3: TGTGCCAGCAGCCGTAGCGGGGGGGCAAATAGAGAGCTGTTTTTT.

The chain combines TRBV6-5 with TRBJ2-7, with D perhaps TRBD1 (6 bases). V was trimmed by 6 bases and J by 5 bases, leaving 11 bases between them. The CDR3 spans 12 residues. The germline CDR1 and CDR2 sequences are MNHEY and SVGAGI. The CDR3 region is CASSRTGHEQYF. Here the CDR3 DNA reads TGTGCCAGCAGCCGTACAGGGCACGAGCAGTACTTC.